This entry features one TCR beta chain sequence. Its antigen is unidentified. These data belong to a study of T cells in localized non-small cell lung cancer. Overall study findings and caveats: A median approximately 57 of the top 100 tumor clones appeared in adjacent lung. Because researchers sequenced only one region of the tumor, heterogeneity is still possible.

Profiling relied on immunoSEQ multiplex PCR, and the TCRdb table lists in-frame clones only, not all of them. The sample consists of 20,000 to 25,000 clones, approximately 90% of them appearing once. V lost 1 base to trimming and J lost 3 bases, with 19 bases between them. Germline V gene data show CDR1 as SGHVS and CDR2 as FQNEAQ. CDR3 length: 17 residues. Material: peripheral blood, obtained before any cancer treatment. This TCR was recovered from a woman aged 40-75 years with stage I lung adenocarcinoma. The chain couples TRBV7-8 to TRBJ2-7; D uncertain. The CDR3 sequence: CASSLEVGRQLFYEQYF. Here the CDR3 DNA reads TGTGCCAGCAGCTTAGAGGTGGGCAGGCAGCTTTTCTACGAGCAGTACTTC. Supplemented by reference TRBV7-8 and TRBJ2-7, the full variable domain reads GAGVSQSPRYKVAKRGQDVALRCDPISGHVSLFWYQQALGQGPEFLTYFQNEAQLDKSGLPSDRFFAERPEGSVSTLKIQRTQQEDSAVYLCASSLEVGRQLFYEQYFGPGTRLTVT.